This TCR beta chain comes out of a study of neurological immune-mediated disorders. Findings and caveats of the study: None of the CDR3 amino acid sequences found in expanded clones was shared across subjects. This suggests that the TCR-beta repertoires were private in all groups. The greatest TCR clonal expansion appeared in HTLV-1-associated myelopathy and the smallest, falling below healthy controls, in multiple sclerosis.

The CDR3 length is 15 residues. V was shortened by 4 bases and J by 4 bases, with 12 bases between the two germline ends. Germline V lookup: CDR1 SGHRS, CDR2 YFSETQ. A total of 2 million PBMCs stored at -80 degrees C provided the unsorted libraries. In each sequencing run, over 160 million TCR-beta sequences were generated from 15-18 subjects. TCRdb reprocessed the 5' RACE reads with MiXCR, giving one entry per CDR3 protein. The sample includes about 70,000 distinct CDR3 sequences, 3% to 4% of them seen just once. This clonotype showed up many times. Its antigen is unidentified. The genes are TRBV5-1 and TRBJ1-6; D is unclear. The clonotype was recovered from a woman in her fifties or sixties with multiple sclerosis. The sample comprised PBMCs. CDR3 bases: TGCGCCAGCAGCCAAGACGGACCTTATAATTCACCCCTCCACTTT. It codes for CASSQDGPYNSPLHF.